This T cell receptor (beta chain) was obtained from a study of blood T cell repertoires in COVID-19. Sequencing was performed with immunoSEQ multiplex PCR; in TCRdb, only in-frame clones are kept and a portion is missing. The sample consists of 100,000 to 110,000 clones, just under 80% of them appearing once. In this sample, this clone turned up a few times. The source is a man in his 70s with active or convalescent COVID-19. Sequencing input: peripheral blood.

CDR3 nucleotides: TGCAGCATTAGGACAGGGGGCATAAGAACTGAAGCTTTCTTT. As protein: CSIRTGGIRTEAFF. The J gene is TRBJ1-1, the V gene TRBV29-1, with 11 bases aligning to TRBD1. J lost 5 bases, V lost 8 bases, and 10 bases had no gene match. Germline CDR1 is SQVTM and CDR2 is ANQGSEA. There are 14 residues in the CDR3.